Listed below are T cell receptor beta chains from one sample, sequenced in a study of blood T cell repertoires in COVID-19. Using immunoSEQ multiplex PCR, the repertoire was profiled, and TCRdb retains in-frame clones only, with some absent. The table includes more than 85,000 clones, more than 85% detected once. The sample consisted of peripheral blood. The receptors derive from a man aged 55 to 70 with acute or convalescent COVID-19. CDR3s include the opening cysteine and the closing phenylalanine or tryptophan. Clone size appears in some rows only: once, few, many, or a class for an expanded clone.

cdr3_length	v_call	j_call	clone_size	cdr3_aa
14	TRBV5-6	TRBJ1-2	.	CASRPTGGFYGYTF
16	TRBV6-1	TRBJ2-7	.	CASSESPSGRVNEQYF
14	TRBV7-3	TRBJ2-3	.	CASSLDRNTDTQYF
16	TRBV6-2/TRBV6-3	TRBJ1-5	few	CASSYRLGQSGQPQHF
16	TRBV5-1	TRBJ2-5	few	CASSLGSGQGQETQYF
14	TRBV24-1	TRBJ2-3	.	CATSETGYTDTQYF
16	TRBV5-5	TRBJ2-1	.	CASSLQLARVVNEQFF
14	TRBV10-2	TRBJ1-6	.	CASSGTGMSSPLHF
14	TRBV4-3	TRBJ1-2	.	CASSQGAGTSGYTF
14	TRBV28	TRBJ2-7	.	CASSPSGSLNEQYF
15	TRBV7-2	TRBJ2-2	once	CASSIISGNTGELFF
12	TRBV7-9	TRBJ2-7	.	CASSDGRYEQYF
14	TRBV28	TRBJ1-5	once	CATPGAGTGQPQHF
13	TRBV27	TRBJ2-1	.	CASRERESNEQFF
21	TRBV3-1/TRBV3-2	TRBJ2-6	.	CASSQDPLDSSDASGANVLTF
17	TRBV30	TRBJ2-3	.	CAWSARGGLAGSATQYF
12	TRBV29-1	TRBJ1-5	once	CSVRAGNQPQHF
16	TRBV28	TRBJ2-7	.	CASSFHLAVLTYEQYF
13	TRBV4-3	TRBJ1-2	.	CASSPVEAYGYTF
13	TRBV3-1/TRBV3-2	TRBJ2-7	.	CASSRTASYEQYF
15	TRBV7-8	TRBJ2-7	.	CASSLAGQVFSEQYF
15	TRBV18	TRBJ1-4	.	CASSRSSGGNEKLFF
15	TRBV9	TRBJ2-6	.	CASSPEGPGANVLTF
16	TRBV6-5	TRBJ1-1	.	CASSYLDGVGDTEAFF
14	TRBV7-2	TRBJ2-7	.	CASSSDRVTYEQYF
14	TRBV7-9	TRBJ1-6	once	CASSFQGTGSPLHF
15	TRBV30	TRBJ1-2	.	CAWSVGGYSNYGYTF
16	TRBV9	TRBJ2-3	.	CASSQFPGLRTDTQYF
13	TRBV18	TRBJ2-3	.	CASSPGEADTQYF